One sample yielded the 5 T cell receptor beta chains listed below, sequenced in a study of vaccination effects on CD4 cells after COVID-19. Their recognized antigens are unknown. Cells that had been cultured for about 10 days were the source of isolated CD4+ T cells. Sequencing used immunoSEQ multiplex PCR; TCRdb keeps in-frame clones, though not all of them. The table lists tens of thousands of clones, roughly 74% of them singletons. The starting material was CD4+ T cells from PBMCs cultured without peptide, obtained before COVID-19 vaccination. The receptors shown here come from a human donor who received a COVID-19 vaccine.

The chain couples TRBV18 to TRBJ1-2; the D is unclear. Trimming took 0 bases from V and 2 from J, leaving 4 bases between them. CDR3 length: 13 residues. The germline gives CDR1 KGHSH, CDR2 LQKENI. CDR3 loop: CASSPPANYGYTF. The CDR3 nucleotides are TGTGCCAGCTCACCACCCGCAAACTATGGCTACACCTTC.

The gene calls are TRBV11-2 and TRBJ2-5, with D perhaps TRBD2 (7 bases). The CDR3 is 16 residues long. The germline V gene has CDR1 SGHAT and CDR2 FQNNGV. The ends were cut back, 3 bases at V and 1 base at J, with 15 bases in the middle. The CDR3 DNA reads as TGTGCCAGCAGCTTGGGAAGGGGGGGTACCCAAGAGACCCAGTACTTC. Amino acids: CASSLGRGGTQETQYF.

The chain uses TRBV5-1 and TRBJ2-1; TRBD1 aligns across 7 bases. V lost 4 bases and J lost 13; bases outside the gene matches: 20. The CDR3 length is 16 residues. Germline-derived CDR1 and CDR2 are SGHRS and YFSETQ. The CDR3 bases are TGCGCCAGCAGCCGAAAAACGGGACAGCAGTATGGTTCTCAGTTCTTC. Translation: CASSRKTGQQYGSQFF.

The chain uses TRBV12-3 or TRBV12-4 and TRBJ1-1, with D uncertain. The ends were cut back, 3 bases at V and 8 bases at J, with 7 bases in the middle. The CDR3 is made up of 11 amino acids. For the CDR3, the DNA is TGTGCCAGCAGTTTCCAACGGGAAGCTTTCTTT. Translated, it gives CASSFQREAFF.

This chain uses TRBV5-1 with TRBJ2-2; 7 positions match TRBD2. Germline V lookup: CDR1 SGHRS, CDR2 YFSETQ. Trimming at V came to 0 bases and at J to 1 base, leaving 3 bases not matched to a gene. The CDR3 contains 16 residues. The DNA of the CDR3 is TGCGCCAGCAGCTTGGAGGTAGCGGGGAACACCGGGGAGCTGTTTTTT. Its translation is CASSLEVAGNTGELFF.